The clone carrying this T cell receptor beta chain came up once. Its antigen is still unknown. The data originate from a study of shared clonotypes between healthy human individuals. Study as a whole: Three CD4 naive, three CD4 memory, two CD8 naive and one CD8 memory plate were used per donor.

Positive CCR7 selection of CD45RO-negative cells yielded the naive CD8 cells, and terminally differentiated effector memory CD45RA+ cells were excluded. There are 13 residues in the CDR3. The method was immunoSEQ multiplex PCR; TCRdb's version includes in-frame clones alone and lacks a portion of them. The table has around 2,000,000 clones, 90% to 95% seen once; the top ten hold more than 1.5%. Study observations and caveats: Sorted-subset sequencing, rarefaction showed, was incomplete despite large depth.

This sequence was found in a man in his late teens or twenties in good health. Some clones in this sample may be carry-over from other donors' samples. The sequenced material came from naive CD8+ T cells from PBMCs. The V call is TRBV21-1, the J call TRBJ1-2. TRBV21-1 is termed a pseudogene. CDR3 in amino acids: CASSRIGNYGYTF. The CDR3, as DNA: TGTGCCAGCAGCCGAATTGGGAACTATGGCTACACCTTC.